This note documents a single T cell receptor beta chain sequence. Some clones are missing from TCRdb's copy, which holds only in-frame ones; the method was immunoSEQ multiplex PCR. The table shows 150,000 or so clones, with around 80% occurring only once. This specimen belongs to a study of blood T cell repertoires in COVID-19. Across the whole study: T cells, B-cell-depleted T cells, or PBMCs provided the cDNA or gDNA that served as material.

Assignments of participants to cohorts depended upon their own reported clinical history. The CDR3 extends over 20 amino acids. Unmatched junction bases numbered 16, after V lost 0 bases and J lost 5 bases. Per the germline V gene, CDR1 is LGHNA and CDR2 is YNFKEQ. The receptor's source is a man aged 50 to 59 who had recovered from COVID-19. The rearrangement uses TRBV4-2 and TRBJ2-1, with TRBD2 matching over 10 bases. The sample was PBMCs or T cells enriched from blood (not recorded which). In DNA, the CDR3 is TGTGCCAGCAGCCAAGAAATCAGTGTGGGAGCGGGAGGGTCCCACAATGAGCAGTTCTTC. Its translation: CASSQEISVGAGGSHNEQFF.